The following is a T cell receptor (beta chain) sequence with its context. Its specificity is not known. This sample was taken from a study of neurological immune-mediated disorders. The sorted libraries took 1 million CD4+ or CD8+ T cells. Study-level points and caveats: No sharing of CDR3 amino acid sequences was observed among expanded clones across subjects, suggesting private repertoires in all groups. The level of TCR clonal expansion was highest in patients with HTLV-1-associated myelopathy and lowest in multiple sclerosis, where it fell below the level seen in healthy controls.

The cDNA was produced through 5'RACE with 10-nucleotide random UMIs. TCRdb recomputed calls from the 5' RACE reads with MiXCR, one row per CDR3 protein. The data contain 3,500 to 5,000 distinct CDR3 sequences, less than 35% of them singletons. The junction had 8 bases not matched to a gene; V was cut back by 5 bases and J by 6 bases. The CDR3 runs to 15 residues. CDR1 and CDR2 (germline): KGHDR, SFDVKD. The chain couples TRBV24-1 to TRBJ2-1; 8 nucleotides line up with TRBD1. Sequencing input: CD8+ T cells from blood. The clonotype originates from a man in his fifties with HTLV-1-associated myelopathy (HAM/TSP). The chain's CDR3 is CATSGYRQGLNEQFF. The DNA for the CDR3 is TGTGCCACCAGTGGATACCGACAGGGGCTCAATGAGCAGTTCTTC.